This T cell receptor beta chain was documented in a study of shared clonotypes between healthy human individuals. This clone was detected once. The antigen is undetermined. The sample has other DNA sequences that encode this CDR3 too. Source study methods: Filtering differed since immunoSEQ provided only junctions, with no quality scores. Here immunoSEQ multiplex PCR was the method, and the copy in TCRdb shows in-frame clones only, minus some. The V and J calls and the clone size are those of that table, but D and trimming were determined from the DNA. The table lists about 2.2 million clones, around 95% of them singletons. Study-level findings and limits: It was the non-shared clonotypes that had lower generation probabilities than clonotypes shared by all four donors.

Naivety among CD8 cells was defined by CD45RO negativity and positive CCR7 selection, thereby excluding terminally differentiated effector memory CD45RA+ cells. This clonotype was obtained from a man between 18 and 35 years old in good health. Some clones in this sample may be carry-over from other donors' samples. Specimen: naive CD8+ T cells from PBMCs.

CDR3 in DNA: TGTGCCAGCAGCCCTCCTTCAACAGATACGCAGTATTTT. Its protein product is CASSPPSTDTQYF. The chain couples TRBV9 to TRBJ2-3; D unresolved. Trimming pared 4 bases from V and 3 bases from J, leaving 9 bases between. The CDR3 loop spans 13 amino acids. Germline V gene data show CDR1 as SGDLS and CDR2 as YYNGEE.